This TCR beta chain is drawn from a study of T cells in Graves' hyperthyroidism and ophthalmopathy. Amplification targeted TCR beta CDR3 regions from RNA transcripts. TCR CDR3 regions were first amplified by RT-PCR with HTBI primers. TCRdb re-derived calls from the multiplex PCR reads in MiXCR, one entry per CDR3 protein. Among 610,000 or so distinct CDR3 sequences listed, around 42% were seen once. Germline CDR1 is LNHDA and CDR2 is SQIVND (reference sequence). The ends lost 5 bases at V and 0 bases at J; junction bases unmatched: 8. The CDR3 is 17 amino acids. The clonotype comes from a woman younger than 30 with Graves' hyperthyroidism. The V gene is TRBV19, the J gene TRBJ2-1; TRBD2 matches 9 bases. Sequenced material: peripheral blood or thyroid tissue (not recorded which). The CDR3 nucleotides read TGTGCCAGTAGTGGGCTAGCGGGAACTAGCTCCTACAATGAGCAGTTCTTC. As protein: CASSGLAGTSSYNEQFF.